This T cell receptor (beta chain) was identified during a study of blood T cell repertoires in COVID-19. Study-level information: From the United States, Italy and Spain came samples of acute and convalescent COVID-19. Nucleic acid was either cDNA or gDNA, and it came from T cells, B-cell-depleted T cells, or PBMCs.

Original analysis: Nucleated cell number was recorded as an estimate derived from reference gene primer amplification. The assay was immunoSEQ multiplex PCR, and TCRdb's table has in-frame clones only and misses some. The V and J calls and clone size come from that table; D and trimming were worked out from the DNA. This table holds more than 85,000 clones, around 82% found once. This clone was seen more than once but under ten times. The CDR3 extends over 13 amino acids. From germline, CDR1 is MNHEY and CDR2 SVGAGI. V lost 7 bases to trimming and J lost 6 bases, with 10 bases between them. V gene TRBV6-5 combines with J gene TRBJ1-6; the D gene is possibly TRBD1 (5 bases). The clonotype comes from a human donor in a cohort sampled during active or convalescent COVID-19. The specimen was peripheral blood. The CDR3 sequence: CASKRQFNSPLHF. The CDR3 nucleotides are TGTGCCAGCAAGCGACAGTTTAATTCACCCCTCCACTTT.